This is a list of T cell receptor beta chains from one sample in a study of graft-versus-host responses after intestinal transplantation. Measured with immunoSEQ multiplex PCR; TCRdb has only the in-frame clones, and not every one. The data contain about 61,000 clones, 94% of them singletons. Their antigen targets remain unknown. The material was unstimulated CD4+ T cells sorted from spleen or lymph node cells, obtained before transplant. The receptors come from a human donor who was the organ donor for an intestinal transplant. CDR3s include the opening cysteine and the closing phenylalanine or tryptophan.

V gene: TRBV7-9
CDR3 protein: CASSLAAGGETQYF

V gene: TRBV2
CDR3 protein: CASSKAGQYSPLHF

V gene: TRBV5-1
CDR3 protein: CASSLGLAGRSYNEQFF

V gene: TRBV11-2
CDR3 protein: CASRVAVSSYEQYF

V gene: TRBV5-1
CDR3 protein: CASSLGQGDGYTF

V gene: TRBV6-6
CDR3 protein: CASSYGAGGTQYF

V gene: TRBV19
CDR3 protein: CASSMDTGSNEKLFF

V gene: TRBV5-1
CDR3 protein: CASSFTGQEYEQYF

V gene: TRBV5-1
CDR3 protein: CASSLGMGDQPQHF

V gene: TRBV7-2
CDR3 protein: CASSLVGNQPQHF

V gene: TRBV5-6
CDR3 protein: CASSSLAKNIQYF

V gene: TRBV19
CDR3 protein: CASSGQGTEAFF

V gene: TRBV11-2
CDR3 protein: CASTQGVSSPLHF

V gene: TRBV6-6
CDR3 protein: CASSYIQETQYF